These 21 T cell receptor beta chains were sequenced from one sample in a study of T cell changes during pregnancy in multiple sclerosis. TCRdb keeps only in-frame clones here, not all; method: immunoSEQ multiplex PCR. The sample contains tens of thousands of clones, approximately 92% of which appear only once. Source material: peripheral blood. The receptor source for this set is a female donor with multiple sclerosis, enrolled in a pregnancy study.

About this clone itself: This sample also contains other DNA sequences that code for the same CDR3. The chain uses TRBV27 and TRBJ2-1; D gene ambiguous. The CDR3 covers 17 residues. CDR1 is MNHEY, CDR2 SMNVEV, per germline (reference sequence). V was pared by 3 bases and J by 6 bases, with 21 bases between. The CDR3 loop is CASSFLPASGPSNEQFF. The CDR3 DNA is TGTGCCAGCAGTTTCCTCCCGGCTAGTGGGCCGTCCAATGAGCAGTTCTTC.

The chain recombines TRBV5-4 with TRBJ1-2; D perhaps matches TRBD1 (6 bases). V lost 0 bases to trimming and J lost 6 bases, with 15 bases between them. The germline V gene has CDR1 SGHNT and CDR2 YYREEE (reference sequence). The CDR3 totals 15 residues. The CDR3 region has the DNA TGTGCCAGCAGCTTGGTAGGGGGGAGGGAACATGGCTACACCTTC. Encoded protein: CASSLVGGREHGYTF. The whole variable domain, filled in from reference TRBV5-4 and TRBJ1-2, reads ETGVTQSPTHLIKTRGQQVTLRCSSQSGHNTVSWYQQALGQGPQFIFQYYREEENGRGNFPPRFSGLQFPNYSSELNVNALELDDSALYLCASSLVGGREHGYTFGSGTRLTVV.

The rearrangement links TRBV27 to TRBJ1-2; D is unclear. Per germline, CDR1 MNHEY and CDR2 SMNVEV (reference sequence). V shed 4 bases and J shed 4 bases, with 22 bases lying between them. This CDR3 comprises 17 residues. CDR3 DNA: TGTGCCAGCAGTTCCTACTCTGACGTCTGGAGCTTCTATGGCTACACCTTC. It yields the protein CASSSYSDVWSFYGYTF.

Concerning this clone itself: One end of the junction varies from germline; a read error may be responsible. The V and J genes are TRBV7-7 and TRBJ1-2, with D uncertain. Germline lookup yields CDR1 SSHAT and CDR2 FNYEAQ (reference sequence). The CDR3 totals 16 residues. CDR3 residues: CASSLADVTRINGYTF. CDR3 nucleotides: TGTGCTAGCAGCTTAGCGGACGTTACTAGAATAAATGGCTACACCTTC.

V is TRBV6-1 and J is TRBJ2-7; 7 bases are shared with TRBD2. V shed 1 base and J 3 bases; nucleotides not matched to a gene: 6. The length of the CDR3 is 15 residues. Germline loops: CDR1 MNHNS, CDR2 SASEGT. CDR3 nucleotide sequence: TGTGCCAGCAGTGAAGGTGCGGGAGCCCACTACGAGCAGTACTTC. Amino acids: CASSEGAGAHYEQYF.

For this clone: Different DNA sequences within this sample yield the same CDR3. The rearrangement uses TRBV6-1 and TRBJ1-2, with D hard to call. The CDR3 extends over 12 amino acids. V lost 2 bases, J lost 4 bases, and 5 bases lay in between. The germline V gene encodes CDR1 MNHNS and CDR2 SASEGT. The CDR3 DNA sequence: TGTGCCAGCAGTGAACCTGGCTATGGCTACACCTTC. Translating gives CASSEPGYGYTF.

The chain uses TRBV18 and TRBJ1-1; D may be TRBD1 (5 bases). Trimming removed 0 bases at V and 1 base at J, with 12 bases between. The CDR3 has 16 residues. Germline CDR1 reads KGHSH; CDR2 reads LQKENI. CDR3 loop: CASSPPQVLTNTEAFF. CDR3 DNA: TGTGCCAGCTCACCACCACAGGTACTTACGAACACTGAAGCTTTCTTT.

The CDR3 DNA follows: TGTGCCAGCAGCCTTGCGGGCCAAGAGGAGTACTTC. It translates to CASSLAGQEEYF. The genes are TRBV7-8 and TRBJ2-4, with D perhaps matching TRBD2 (5 bases). Trimming stripped 5 bases from V and 14 bases from J, with 16 bases between. CDR3 length: 12 residues. CDR1 is SGHVS and CDR2 is FQNEAQ in the germline V gene.

The V gene is TRBV6-4, the J gene TRBJ1-2, with TRBD1 matching over 10 bases. The CDR3 has 14 amino acids. The V gene's germline CDR1 is MRHNA and CDR2 SNTAGT. With 5 bases clipped from V and 4 bases from J, the junction kept 4 bases outside the gene matches. The CDR3 DNA is TGTGCCAGCAGTCTGGACAGGGGGACCTATGGCTACACCTTC. This codes for CASSLDRGTYGYTF.

The V gene is TRBV4-1, the J gene TRBJ2-7, with 7 positions matching TRBD2. Trimming cost V 4 bases and J 7 bases; bases outside gene matches: 13. Germline V gene lookup returns CDR1 MGHRA and CDR2 YSYEKL. The CDR3 spans 15 residues. The DNA of the CDR3 is TGCGCCAGCAGCCTCTCCGGCGGGAGATCGGATGAGCAGTACTTC. Protein product: CASSLSGGRSDEQYF.

This chain connects TRBV5-1 to TRBJ1-1; D is unclear. CDR1 and CDR2 (germline): SGHRS, YFSETQ. V lost 3 bases and J lost 1, with 10 bases in between. The CDR3 totals 14 residues. In nucleotides, the CDR3 is TGCGCCAGCAGCTCGCACCTGGGGAACACTGAAGCTTTCTTT. Protein product: CASSSHLGNTEAFF.

The chain carries TRBV7-3 and TRBJ2-7; no definite D call. The length of the CDR3 is 13 residues. V lost 1 base and J lost 6, with 10 bases in between. Germline V gene data show CDR1 as SGHTA and CDR2 as FQGTGA. The CDR3 DNA sequence: TGTGCCAGCAGCTTAAATCCAGTCACCGAGCAGTACTTC. Translated, it gives CASSLNPVTEQYF.

Only one count was recorded for this clone. The rearrangement uses TRBV19 and TRBJ2-6; a possible D gene is TRBD1 (6 bases). With 5 bases removed from V and 0 bases from J, the gap between germline ends came to 8 bases. The V gene's germline CDR1 is LNHDA and CDR2 SQIVND (reference sequence). The CDR3 loop spans 15 amino acids. This CDR3 is CASSGDISGANVLTF. The CDR3 bases are TGTGCCAGTAGTGGGGACATCTCTGGGGCCAACGTCCTGACTTTC. Looking up the rest from reference TRBV19 and TRBJ2-6 gives the full variable domain: DGGITQSPKYLFRKEGQNVTLSCEQNLNHDAMYWYRQDPGQGLRLIYYSQIVNDFQKGDIAEGYSVSREKKESFPLTVTSAQKNPTAFYLCASSGDISGANVLTFGAGSRLTVL.

The chain has TRBV6-1 and TRBJ2-6; tentative D call: TRBD1 (5 bases). Per germline, CDR1 MNHNS and CDR2 SASEGT. This CDR3 spans 17 amino acids. Trimming pared 4 bases from V and 2 bases from J, leaving 15 bases between. The CDR3 sequence: CASSGQGRRTGANVLTF. In DNA, the CDR3 is TGTGCCAGCAGTGGGCAGGGTAGACGAACTGGGGCCAACGTCCTGACTTTC.

The chain employs TRBV10-3 and TRBJ2-7; 7 bases align to TRBD2. Germline assignment: CDR1 ENHRY and CDR2 SYGVKD. The CDR3 contains 14 residues. The DNA for the CDR3 is TGTGCGGTTTGGGGAGGGGAATCTGGGTACGAGCAGTACTTC. Encoded protein: CAVWGGESGYEQYF.

The V and J genes are TRBV29-1 and TRBJ2-3, with D possibly matching TRBD1 (6 bases). V lost 3 bases and J lost 5, with 15 bases in between. Germline CDR1 reads SQVTM; CDR2 reads ANQGSEA. The CDR3 consists of 14 residues. Here the CDR3 DNA reads TGCAGCGTTGATAAAAGGGGGAAAAAAGATACGCAGTATTTT. Translated: CSVDKRGKKDTQYF.

This rearrangement joins TRBV10-1 to TRBJ2-1; 9 bases align to TRBD2. Unmatched junction bases numbered 9, after V lost 5 bases and J lost 10 bases. This CDR3 region has 14 residues. Germline V gene lookup returns CDR1 WNHNN and CDR2 SYGVQD (reference sequence). The CDR3 is CASSRTSALGEQFF. CDR3 nucleotide sequence: TGCGCCAGCAGTAGGACTAGCGCCTTGGGGGAGCAGTTCTTC.

The chain employs TRBV7-2 and TRBJ1-5, with TRBD1 as a possible D gene (5 bases). Germline V gene lookup returns CDR1 SGHTA and CDR2 FQGNSA. The CDR3 contains 15 residues. Trimming took 1 base from V and 6 from J, leaving 13 bases between them. CDR3 sequence: CASSLGAYRLQPQHF. The CDR3 DNA reads TGTGCCAGCAGCTTAGGGGCTTACAGGCTTCAGCCCCAGCATTTT.

The rearrangement joins TRBV4-1 to TRBJ2-7; 7 bases are a match to TRBD1. The CDR3 runs 15 residues. The V gene end was trimmed by 1 base and the J gene end by 2 bases; junction bases not matched to a gene: 5. Germline V gene lookup returns CDR1 MGHRA and CDR2 YSYEKL. The chain's CDR3 is CASSQADRETYEQYF. Here the CDR3 DNA reads TGCGCCAGCAGCCAAGCAGACAGGGAAACCTACGAGCAGTACTTC.

V gene TRBV5-1 combines with J gene TRBJ2-7; 9 bases are a match to TRBD1. The trim removed 0 bases at V and 2 bases at J, leaving 6 bases unmatched. The CDR3 totals 16 residues. From germline, CDR1 is SGHRS and CDR2 YFSETQ. The CDR3 DNA reads as TGCGCCAGCAGCTTGGATTCGGGACAGGGTACCTACGAGCAGTACTTC. This translates into CASSLDSGQGTYEQYF.

Here the CDR3 DNA reads TGTGCCAGCAGCCTTACTCGGGGACCCTCTGGAAACACCATATATTTT. Its protein product is CASSLTRGPSGNTIYF. The chain links TRBV7-9 to TRBJ1-3; tentative D call: TRBD1 (5 bases). V dropped 5 bases and J dropped 0 bases, with 14 bases sitting between them. Germline CDR1 SEHNR, CDR2 FQNEAQ (reference sequence). This CDR3 contains 16 residues.